The 8 T cell receptor beta chains given below trace back to one sample, sequenced in a study of post-analysis software for immune sequencing data. General study results and limits: Among five TRBV segments more frequent in patients than controls were TRBV5-6, TRBV5-1 and TRBV20-1.

These receptors' antigens are unknown. cDNA libraries of TCR beta carried unique molecular identifiers. TCRdb itself ran the PCR reads through MiXCR, one entry per CDR3 protein. The sample yields about 430,000 distinct CDR3 sequences, 39% seen once. The sample taken for sequencing was blood. The receptors here all came from a girl aged 2 to 9 with multiple sclerosis.

The chain is built from TRBV15 and TRBJ2-1, with D maybe TRBD2 (5 bases). V lost 0 bases to trimming and J lost 5 bases, with 11 bases between them. The CDR3 has 15 amino acids. Germline V lookup: CDR1 LNHNV, CDR2 YYDKDF (reference sequence). The CDR3 sequence is CATSRDIGRDNEQFF. CDR3 coding DNA: TGTGCCACCAGCAGAGATATAGGGCGGGACAATGAGCAGTTCTTC.

This clonotype was counted between two and nine times. This sequence joins TRBV15 and TRBJ2-1, with TRBD2 matching over 7 bases. The CDR3 consists of 16 residues. Germline V lookup: CDR1 LNHNV, CDR2 YYDKDF (reference sequence). After removal of 1 base from V and 8 bases from J, the junction contained 11 bases not matched to a gene. CDR3 bases: TGTGCCACCAGCAGAGGGTCCGGACTAGATTATTATGAGCAGTTCTTC. The encoded protein is CATSRGSGLDYYEQFF.

This clonotype was detected only a few times. The V gene is TRBV20-1, the J gene TRBJ1-6; TRBD1 matches at 8 bases. After removal of 4 bases from V and 0 bases from J, the junction contained 2 bases not matched to a gene. Germline V gene sequence: CDR1 DFQATT, CDR2 SNEGSKA (reference sequence). The CDR3 sequence is 15 residues long. The DNA of the CDR3 is TGCAGTGCTATAACAGGGGGCTCCTATAATTCACCCCTCCACTTT. It yields the protein CSAITGGSYNSPLHF.

This clonotype has only a few counts. The chain is built from TRBV4-3 and TRBJ2-1; TRBD2 matches at 13 bases. Trimming at V came to 4 bases and at J to 2 bases, leaving 17 bases not matched to a gene. The CDR3 runs 21 residues. Germline CDR1 reads LGHNA; CDR2 reads YSLEER. The CDR3 sequence is CASSRSPGTSGVLGTYNEQFF. In DNA, the CDR3 is TGCGCCAGCAGCCGCTCCCCAGGGACTAGCGGGGTCCTAGGCACCTACAATGAGCAGTTCTTC.

The V call is TRBV29-1, the J call TRBJ2-7; D uncertain. This CDR3 comprises 12 residues. The V gene lost 3 bases and the J gene lost 0 bases, with 6 bases spanning the gap. Germline V gene sequence: CDR1 SQVTM, CDR2 ANQGSEA. CDR3 sequence reads: CSVEGISYEQYF. DNA for the CDR3: TGCAGCGTTGAGGGAATCTCCTACGAGCAGTACTTC.

A few counts support this clonotype. The chain couples TRBV7-9 to TRBJ2-5; TRBD2 agrees at 9 bases. The end of the DNA aligns better with TRBJ2-7, so the J call may be wrong. Germline V gives CDR1 SEHNR, CDR2 FQNEAQ (reference sequence). The CDR3 is 14 amino acids. CDR3 coding DNA: TGTGCCAGCAGCTTGGTTAGCGGGAGCGGCGAGCAGTACTTC. It specifies CASSLVSGSGEQYF.

This clonotype was picked up a small number of times. The gene calls are TRBV3-1 and TRBJ2-1; 8 bases fit TRBD1. V dropped 5 bases and J dropped 0; count of bases not matched to a gene: 6. CDR1 and CDR2 (germline): LGHDT, YNNKEL (reference sequence). The CDR3 is made up of 16 amino acids. CDR3 DNA sequence: TGTGCCAGCAGCACTGCAGGGGGCTTCTCCTACAATGAGCAGTTCTTC. Protein: CASSTAGGFSYNEQFF.

This chain connects TRBV20-1 to TRBJ2-1, with TRBD2 identical over 16 bases. V shed 3 bases and J 6 bases; nucleotides not matched to a gene: 8. CDR1 DFQATT and CDR2 SNEGSKA come from the germline V gene (reference sequence). CDR3 length: 17 residues. The CDR3 loop is CSASRGTSGRAGNEQFF. The CDR3 DNA sequence: TGCAGTGCTAGTCGGGGGACTAGCGGGAGGGCAGGCAATGAGCAGTTCTTC.